This TCR beta chain was sequenced during a study of molecular identifiers for immune sequencing clone quantification. V dropped 5 bases and J dropped 10; count of bases not matched to a gene: 11. Per the germline V gene, CDR1 is MNHEY and CDR2 is SMNVEV (reference sequence). The CDR3 length is 15 residues. TCRdb used MiXCR to reprocess the PCR reads, holding one entry per CDR3 protein. The repertoire consists of over 550,000 distinct CDR3 sequences, with roughly 23% occurring once and the leading ten covering about 0.84%. Source material: naive CD8+ T cells from blood, with Jurkat cell RNA spiked in. Subset: FACS-sorted CD8+CD4-CCR7+CD45RA+ naive T cells. The genes are TRBV27 and TRBJ2-1, with 10 bases lining up with TRBD2. This TCR came from a human donor in good health. Some libraries in this study had Jurkat cell RNA spiked in. This CDR3 reads CASSPLAGGPKEQFF. CDR3 in DNA: TGTGCCAGCAGTCCGTTAGCGGGAGGCCCCAAGGAGCAGTTCTTC.